Sequencing of this T cell receptor (beta chain) was carried out in a study of blood T cell repertoires in COVID-19. Study-level background: Specimens from acute and convalescent COVID-19 originated in the United States, Italy and Spain. T cells, B-cell-depleted T cells, or PBMCs supplied cDNA or gDNA.

This clone has a single count. Authors' analysis steps: Scientists estimated how many nucleated cells there were by amplifying reference gene primers. Profiled with immunoSEQ multiplex PCR; TCRdb holds only in-frame clones, not every one. V and J calls and clone size are copied from that table; D and trimming were computed from the DNA. The profile shows 230,000 or so clones, about 88% of them singletons. The ends were cut back, 2 bases at V and 1 base at J, with 10 bases in the middle. The CDR3 has 15 amino acids. CDR1 is KGHDR and CDR2 is SFDVKD in the germline V gene. Material: peripheral blood. This chain joins TRBV24-1 and TRBJ2-5; possibly TRBD1 for D (6 bases). This clonotype originated in a woman aged 40 to 50 who had recovered from COVID-19. CDR3 region: CATSDSTGTQETQYF. The CDR3 DNA follows: TGTGCCACCAGTGATTCGACAGGTACCCAAGAGACCCAGTACTTC.